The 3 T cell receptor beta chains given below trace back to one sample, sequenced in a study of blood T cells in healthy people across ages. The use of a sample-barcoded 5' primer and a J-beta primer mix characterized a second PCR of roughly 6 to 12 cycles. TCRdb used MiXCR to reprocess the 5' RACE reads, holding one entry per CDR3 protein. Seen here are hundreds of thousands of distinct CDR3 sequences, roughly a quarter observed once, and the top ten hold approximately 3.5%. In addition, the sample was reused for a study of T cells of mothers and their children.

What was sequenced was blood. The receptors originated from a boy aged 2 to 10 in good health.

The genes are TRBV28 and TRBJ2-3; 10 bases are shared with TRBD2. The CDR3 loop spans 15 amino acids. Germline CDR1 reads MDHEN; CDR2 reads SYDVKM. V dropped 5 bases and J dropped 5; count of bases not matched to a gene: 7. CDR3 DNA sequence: TGTGCCAGCAGTCCAACAGCGGGGGGGCAAGATACGCAGTATTTT. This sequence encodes CASSPTAGGQDTQYF.

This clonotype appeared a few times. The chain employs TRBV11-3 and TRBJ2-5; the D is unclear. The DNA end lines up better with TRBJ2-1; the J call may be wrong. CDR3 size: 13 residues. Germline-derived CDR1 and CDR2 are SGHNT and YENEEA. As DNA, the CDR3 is TGTGCCAGCAGCTTTGAGACCTACAATGAGCAGTTCTTC. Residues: CASSFETYNEQFF.

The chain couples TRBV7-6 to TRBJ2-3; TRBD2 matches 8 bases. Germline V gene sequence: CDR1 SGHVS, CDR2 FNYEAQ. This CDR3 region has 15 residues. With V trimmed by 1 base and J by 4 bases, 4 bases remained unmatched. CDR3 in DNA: TGTGCCAGCAGCTTAGACGGGGGGGCCGCAGATACGCAGTATTTT. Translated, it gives CASSLDGGAADTQYF.